The TCR beta chain under discussion was sequenced for a study of blood T cell repertoires in COVID-19. Whole-study context: The United States, Italy and Spain were the sources of the acute and convalescent COVID-19 samples. The cDNA or gDNA used as material had been derived from T cells, B-cell-depleted T cells, or PBMCs.

Enrolled during active infection, Seattle patients were then followed longitudinally. Methods used by the authors: Reference gene primer amplification yielded estimated nucleated cell counts. TCRdb's table, derived via immunoSEQ multiplex PCR, lists solely in-frame clones and lacks some. V, J and clone size are those of that table, while D and trimming were read from the DNA. The data hold some 200,000 clones, with roughly 94% observed a single time. Specimen: peripheral blood. This sequence originates from a man aged 25 to 45 with COVID-19, enrolled during active disease.

The DNA for the CDR3 is TGTGCCAGCAGCCGCACAAATGACAGGCTGAATTCACCCCTCCACTTT. This gives the protein CASSRTNDRLNSPLHF. The chain links TRBV4-2 to TRBJ1-6, with D possibly matching TRBD1 (6 bases). CDR3 length equals 16 residues. The V end lost 4 bases, the J end lost 7 bases, and 17 bases lay between the germline ends. CDR1 and CDR2 from the germline V gene are LGHNA and YNFKEQ.